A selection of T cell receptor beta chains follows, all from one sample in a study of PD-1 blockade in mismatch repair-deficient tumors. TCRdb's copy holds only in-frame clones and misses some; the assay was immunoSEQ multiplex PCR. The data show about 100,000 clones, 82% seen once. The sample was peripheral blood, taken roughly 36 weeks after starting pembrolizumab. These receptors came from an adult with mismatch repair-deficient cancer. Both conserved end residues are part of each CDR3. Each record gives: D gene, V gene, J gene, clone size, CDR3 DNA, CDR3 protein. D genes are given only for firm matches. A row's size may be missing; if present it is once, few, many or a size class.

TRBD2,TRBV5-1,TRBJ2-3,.,TGCGCCAGCGGAATGAGAGCGGGAGGCTACACAGATACGCAGTATTTT,CASGMRAGGYTDTQYF
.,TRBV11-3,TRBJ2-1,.,TGTGCCAGCACATTGACAGTTACCTATTTCAATGAGCAGTTCTTC,CASTLTVTYFNEQFF
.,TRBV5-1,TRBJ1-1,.,TGCGCCACCTCCCAAGGGACGACAGTGAACACTGAAGCTTTCTTT,CATSQGTTVNTEAFF
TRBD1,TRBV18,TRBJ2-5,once,TGTGCCAGCTCCCTCGACAGGGGGCCTGGGGAGACCCAGTACTTC,CASSLDRGPGETQYF
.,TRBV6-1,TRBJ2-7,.,TGTGCCAGCAGTGAAGTAGGGAACGAGCAGTACTTC,CASSEVGNEQYF
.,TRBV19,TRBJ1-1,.,TGTGCCAGTAGTATTGGACGAGTGAACACTGAAGCTTTCTTT,CASSIGRVNTEAFF
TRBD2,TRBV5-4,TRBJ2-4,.,TGTGCCAGCAGCACCCTTACTAGCGGGAGACGAAACATTCAGTACTTC,CASSTLTSGRRNIQYF
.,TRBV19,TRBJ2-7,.,TGTGCCAGTAGTATTTCTCTCGAGACTGTGTCGTACGAGCAGTACTTC,CASSISLETVSYEQYF
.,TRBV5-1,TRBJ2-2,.,TGCGCCAGCAGCTTGGGCCTGGAAGGAAGCGCATTTACCGGGGAGCTGTTTTTT,CASSLGLEGSAFTGELFF
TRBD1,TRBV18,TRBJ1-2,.,TGTGCCAGCTCACCACTGGGACAGGGAGAGGGCTACACCTTC,CASSPLGQGEGYTF
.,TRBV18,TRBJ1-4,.,TGTGCCAGCTCACCGTCCGGGACATTCAATGAAAAACTGTTTTTT,CASSPSGTFNEKLFF